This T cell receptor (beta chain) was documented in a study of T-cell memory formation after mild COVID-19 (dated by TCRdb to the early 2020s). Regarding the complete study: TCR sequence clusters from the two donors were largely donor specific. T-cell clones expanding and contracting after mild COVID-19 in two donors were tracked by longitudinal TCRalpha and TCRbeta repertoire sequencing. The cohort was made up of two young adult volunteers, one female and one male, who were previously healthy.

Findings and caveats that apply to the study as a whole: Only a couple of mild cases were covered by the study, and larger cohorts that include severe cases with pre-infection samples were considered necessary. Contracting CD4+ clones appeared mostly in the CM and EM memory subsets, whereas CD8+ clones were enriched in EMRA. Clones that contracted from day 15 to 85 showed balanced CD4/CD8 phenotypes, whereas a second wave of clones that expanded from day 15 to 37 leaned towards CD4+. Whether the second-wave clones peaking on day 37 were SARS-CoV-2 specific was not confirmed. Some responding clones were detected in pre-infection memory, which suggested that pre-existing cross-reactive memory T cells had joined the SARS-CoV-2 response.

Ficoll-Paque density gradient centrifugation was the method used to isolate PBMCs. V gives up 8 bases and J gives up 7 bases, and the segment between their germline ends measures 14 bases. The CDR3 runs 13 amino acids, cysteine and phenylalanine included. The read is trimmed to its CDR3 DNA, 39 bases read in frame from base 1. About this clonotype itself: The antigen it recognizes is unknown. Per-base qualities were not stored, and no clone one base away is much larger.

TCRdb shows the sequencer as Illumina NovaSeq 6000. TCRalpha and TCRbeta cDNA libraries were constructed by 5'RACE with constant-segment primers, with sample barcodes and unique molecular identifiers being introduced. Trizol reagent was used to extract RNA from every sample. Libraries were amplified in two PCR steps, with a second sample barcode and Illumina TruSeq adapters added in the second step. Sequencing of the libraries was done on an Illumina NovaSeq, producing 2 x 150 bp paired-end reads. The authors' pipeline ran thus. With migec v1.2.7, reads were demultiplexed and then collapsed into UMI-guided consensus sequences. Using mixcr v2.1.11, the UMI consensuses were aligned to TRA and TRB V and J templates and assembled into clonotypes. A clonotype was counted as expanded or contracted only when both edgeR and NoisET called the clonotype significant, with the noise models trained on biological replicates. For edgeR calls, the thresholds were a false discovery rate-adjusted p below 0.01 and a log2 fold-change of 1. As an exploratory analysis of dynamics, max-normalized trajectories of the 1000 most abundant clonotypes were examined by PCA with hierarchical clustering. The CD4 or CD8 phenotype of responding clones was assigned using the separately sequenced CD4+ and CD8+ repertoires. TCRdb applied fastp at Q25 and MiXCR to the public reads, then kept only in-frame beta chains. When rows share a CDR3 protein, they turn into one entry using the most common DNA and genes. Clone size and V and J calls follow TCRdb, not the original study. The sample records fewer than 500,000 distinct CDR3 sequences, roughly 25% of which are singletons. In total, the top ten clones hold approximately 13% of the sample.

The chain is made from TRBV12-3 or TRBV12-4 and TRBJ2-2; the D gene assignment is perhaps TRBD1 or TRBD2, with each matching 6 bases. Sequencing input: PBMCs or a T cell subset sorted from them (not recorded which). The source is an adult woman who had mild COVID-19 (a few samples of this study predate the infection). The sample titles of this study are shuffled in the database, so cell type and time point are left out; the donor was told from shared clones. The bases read TGTGCCAGCGGGGGGCCGAGCGACGGGGAGCTGTTTTTT. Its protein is CASGGPSDGELFF.